This T cell receptor (beta chain) was documented in a study of CD8 T cells in ankylosing spondylitis. This clonotype has at least ten counts. Each CDR3 protein is one row after TCRdb ran MiXCR on the 5' RACE reads. The sample includes more than 200,000 distinct CDR3 sequences, 20% to 30% of them seen just once. The CDR3 covers 18 residues. V lost 4 bases and J lost 3; bases outside the gene matches: 10. Per germline, CDR1 SGHRS and CDR2 YFSETQ. The sequence was obtained from a male donor with ankylosing spondylitis or in good health (not recorded which). Input material: blood, either unsorted or a sorted T cell fraction (not recorded which). The chain carries TRBV5-1 and TRBJ2-1, with TRBD2 matching over 13 bases. CDR3 DNA sequence: TGCGCCAGCAGCCAGGTCGTGGGACTAGCGGGGATCTACAATGAGCAGTTCTTC. It codes for CASSQVVGLAGIYNEQFF.